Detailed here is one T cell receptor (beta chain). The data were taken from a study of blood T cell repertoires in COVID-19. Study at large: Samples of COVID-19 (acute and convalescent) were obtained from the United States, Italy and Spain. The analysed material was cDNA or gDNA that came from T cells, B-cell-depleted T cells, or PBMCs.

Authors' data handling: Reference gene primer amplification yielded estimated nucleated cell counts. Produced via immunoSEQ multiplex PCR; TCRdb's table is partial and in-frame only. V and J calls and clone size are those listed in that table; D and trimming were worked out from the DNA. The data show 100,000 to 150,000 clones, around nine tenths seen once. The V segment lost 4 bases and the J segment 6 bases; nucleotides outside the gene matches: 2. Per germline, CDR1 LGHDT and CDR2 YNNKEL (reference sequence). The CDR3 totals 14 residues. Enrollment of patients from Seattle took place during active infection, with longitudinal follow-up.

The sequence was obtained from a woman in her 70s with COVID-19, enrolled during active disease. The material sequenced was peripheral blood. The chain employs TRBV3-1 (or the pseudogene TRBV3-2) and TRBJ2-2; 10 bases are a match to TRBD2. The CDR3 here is CASSPLAGAGELFF. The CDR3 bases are TGTGCCAGCAGCCCGCTAGCGGGGGCCGGGGAGCTGTTTTTT.